A selection of T cell receptor beta chains follows, all from one sample in a study of cytomegalovirus exposure and HLA in healthy donors. Sequenced by immunoSEQ multiplex PCR; TCRdb stores in-frame clones only, minus some. The table records around 150,000 clones, roughly 79% of them present only once. Sequencing used PBMCs. The receptor source for this set is a man aged 25 to 45 in good health and CMV-seropositive. Each CDR3 is given with its conserved first and last residue. The order of the fields is CDR3 length, D gene, V gene, clone size, J gene, CDR3 DNA, CDR3 protein. The D gene is left open where the match is weak. Only some rows state a clone size, as once, few, many or a class for expanded clones.

CDR3 length: 16
D gene: .
V gene: TRBV19
clone size: .
J gene: TRBJ1-5
CDR3 DNA: TGTGCCAGTAGTATATCCGCGGGAAGAAGCAATCAGCCCCAGCATTTT
CDR3 protein: CASSISAGRSNQPQHF

CDR3 length: 16
D gene: TRBD1
V gene: TRBV10-3
clone size: .
J gene: TRBJ1-4
CDR3 DNA: TGTGCCATCAGTGACCGTCGGAGACAGGGGCACGCAAAACTGTTTTTT
CDR3 protein: CAISDRRRQGHAKLFF

CDR3 length: 15
D gene: TRBD1
V gene: TRBV7-2
clone size: .
J gene: TRBJ1-1
CDR3 DNA: TGTGCCAGCAGCTTAGTCGAGGGGGCAGGCACTGAAGCTTTCTTT
CDR3 protein: CASSLVEGAGTEAFF

CDR3 length: 14
D gene: TRBD1
V gene: TRBV6-1
clone size: once
J gene: TRBJ1-4
CDR3 DNA: TGTGCCAGCAGAGAGACAGGGGCTAATGAAAAACTGTTTTTT
CDR3 protein: CASRETGANEKLFF

CDR3 length: 13
D gene: .
V gene: TRBV25-1
clone size: .
J gene: TRBJ2-7
CDR3 DNA: TGTGCCAGCAGTGAAGAGCTCGGCTACGAGCAGTACTTC
CDR3 protein: CASSEELGYEQYF

CDR3 length: 15
D gene: .
V gene: TRBV2
clone size: .
J gene: TRBJ1-2
CDR3 DNA: TGTGCCAGCAGTGAAGCTGGAAGGGGCAAGCAAGGCTACACCTTC
CDR3 protein: CASSEAGRGKQGYTF

CDR3 length: 16
D gene: TRBD2
V gene: TRBV28
clone size: .
J gene: TRBJ2-1
CDR3 DNA: TGTGCCAGCAGTTCGCAAGCGGGAAGATACTACAATGAGCAGTTCTTC
CDR3 protein: CASSSQAGRYYNEQFF

CDR3 length: 14
D gene: .
V gene: TRBV7-2
clone size: .
J gene: TRBJ1-2
CDR3 DNA: TGTGCCAGCAGCTTAGCCTCCCGAGTCTATGGCTACACCTTC
CDR3 protein: CASSLASRVYGYTF

CDR3 length: 14
D gene: TRBD1
V gene: TRBV5-1
clone size: .
J gene: TRBJ2-7
CDR3 DNA: TGCGCCAGCAGCTTGGTGACAGGGTCCTACGAGCAGTACTTC
CDR3 protein: CASSLVTGSYEQYF

CDR3 length: 12
D gene: .
V gene: TRBV25-1
clone size: once
J gene: TRBJ2-5
CDR3 DNA: TGTGCCAGCAGTGACGGGGGAGAGACCCAGTACTTC
CDR3 protein: CASSDGGETQYF

CDR3 length: 17
D gene: .
V gene: TRBV5-4
clone size: .
J gene: TRBJ1-5
CDR3 DNA: TGTGCCAGCAGCTTAGGGGCAGGGGCTGTTTGCAATCAGCCCCAGCATTTT
CDR3 protein: CASSLGAGAVCNQPQHF

CDR3 length: 13
D gene: .
V gene: TRBV2
clone size: .
J gene: TRBJ2-5
CDR3 DNA: TGTGCCAGCAGGCGGGACTACCAAGAGACCCAGTACTTC
CDR3 protein: CASRRDYQETQYF

CDR3 length: 11
D gene: .
V gene: TRBV6-5
clone size: .
J gene: TRBJ2-5
CDR3 DNA: TGTGCCAGCAGCACTAGAGAGACCCAGTACTTC
CDR3 protein: CASSTRETQYF

CDR3 length: 17
D gene: TRBD1
V gene: TRBV25-1
clone size: .
J gene: TRBJ1-4
CDR3 DNA: TGTGCCAGCAGTGATTACCGGGACAGTGGAACTAATGAAAAACTGTTTTTT
CDR3 protein: CASSDYRDSGTNEKLFF

CDR3 length: 13
D gene: .
V gene: TRBV7-2
clone size: .
J gene: TRBJ1-1
CDR3 DNA: TGTGCCAGCAGCGTACAGATGAACACTGAAGCTTTCTTT
CDR3 protein: CASSVQMNTEAFF

CDR3 length: 15
D gene: TRBD2
V gene: TRBV11-2
clone size: .
J gene: TRBJ2-1
CDR3 DNA: TGTGCCAGCAGCATTAGCGGGAGCTCCTACAATGAGCAGTTCTTC
CDR3 protein: CASSISGSSYNEQFF

CDR3 length: 14
D gene: .
V gene: TRBV6-4
clone size: once
J gene: TRBJ2-1
CDR3 DNA: TGTGCCAGCAGTGACTCGATCCAGGCCAATGAGCAGTTCTTC
CDR3 protein: CASSDSIQANEQFF

CDR3 length: 16
D gene: .
V gene: TRBV7-9
clone size: .
J gene: TRBJ2-3
CDR3 DNA: TGTGCCAGCAGCTTCTCCGGGAAGCGAGGCACAGATACGCAGTATTTT
CDR3 protein: CASSFSGKRGTDTQYF

CDR3 length: 13
D gene: TRBD1
V gene: TRBV5-1
clone size: .
J gene: TRBJ2-5
CDR3 DNA: TGCGCCAGCAGCCATGACAGGGGAGAGACCCAGTACTTC
CDR3 protein: CASSHDRGETQYF

CDR3 length: 16
D gene: TRBD1
V gene: TRBV5-1
clone size: .
J gene: TRBJ1-1
CDR3 DNA: TGCGCCAGCAGCAACGCGGACAGGGAAGGGGACACTGAAGCTTTCTTT
CDR3 protein: CASSNADREGDTEAFF

CDR3 length: 17
D gene: TRBD2
V gene: TRBV25-1
clone size: .
J gene: TRBJ2-3
CDR3 DNA: TGTGCCAGCAGTGAGATGGTTGGTAGCGGGAGGTCTTATACGCAGTATTTT
CDR3 protein: CASSEMVGSGRSYTQYF

CDR3 length: 14
D gene: .
V gene: TRBV5-1
clone size: .
J gene: TRBJ2-5
CDR3 DNA: TGCGCCAGCAGCTTGTTTAGCGAGGGAAAGACCCAGTACTTC
CDR3 protein: CASSLFSEGKTQYF

CDR3 length: 16
D gene: TRBD1
V gene: TRBV2
clone size: .
J gene: TRBJ2-2
CDR3 DNA: TGTGCCAGCCAGGGGGCGCGGGGCCTGAACACCGGGGAGCTGTTTTTT
CDR3 protein: CASQGARGLNTGELFF

CDR3 length: 15
D gene: TRBD1
V gene: TRBV19
clone size: .
J gene: TRBJ1-5
CDR3 DNA: TGTGCCAGTAGTCCAACAGGGGTGCGCAATCAGCCCCAGCATTTT
CDR3 protein: CASSPTGVRNQPQHF

CDR3 length: 17
D gene: .
V gene: TRBV4-2
clone size: .
J gene: TRBJ1-2
CDR3 DNA: TGTGCCAGCAGCCAAGATATAACAGATGGAGGGAGAAAGGGCTACACCTTC
CDR3 protein: CASSQDITDGGRKGYTF

CDR3 length: 13
D gene: TRBD1
V gene: TRBV5-4
clone size: .
J gene: TRBJ2-7
CDR3 DNA: TGTGCCAGCAGCGCCGGACAGGGCTACGAGCAGTACTTC
CDR3 protein: CASSAGQGYEQYF

CDR3 length: 15
D gene: .
V gene: TRBV4-3
clone size: once
J gene: TRBJ1-4
CDR3 DNA: TGCGCCAGCAGCCAAGTATGGAGACGTAATGAAAAACTGTTTTTT
CDR3 protein: CASSQVWRRNEKLFF

CDR3 length: 16
D gene: TRBD1
V gene: TRBV5-1
clone size: once
J gene: TRBJ1-3
CDR3 DNA: TGCGCCAGCAGCTTGGTACAGGGGGCCTCTGGAAACACCATATATTTT
CDR3 protein: CASSLVQGASGNTIYF

CDR3 length: 16
D gene: .
V gene: TRBV25-1
clone size: .
J gene: TRBJ2-3
CDR3 DNA: TGTGCCAGCAGTGAATCCGGACTACATAGCACAGATACGCAGTATTTT
CDR3 protein: CASSESGLHSTDTQYF

CDR3 length: 16
D gene: .
V gene: TRBV5-6
clone size: .
J gene: TRBJ2-5
CDR3 DNA: TGTGCCAGCAGCAGTAGGCTCGGGTCCAGCAAAGAGACCCAGTACTTC
CDR3 protein: CASSSRLGSSKETQYF

CDR3 length: 15
D gene: .
V gene: TRBV6-6
clone size: once
J gene: TRBJ1-3
CDR3 DNA: TGTGCCAGCAGTTACTCAACAGGGTCTGGAAACACCATATATTTT
CDR3 protein: CASSYSTGSGNTIYF

CDR3 length: 14
D gene: .
V gene: TRBV18
clone size: .
J gene: TRBJ2-2
CDR3 DNA: TGTGCCAGCTCAGAAACAGCGAACACCGGGGAGCTGTTTTTT
CDR3 protein: CASSETANTGELFF

CDR3 length: 13
D gene: .
V gene: TRBV25-1
clone size: .
J gene: TRBJ2-5
CDR3 DNA: TGTGCCAGCAGTGAACATAGACAAGAGACCCAGTACTTC
CDR3 protein: CASSEHRQETQYF

CDR3 length: 13
D gene: .
V gene: TRBV5-6
clone size: .
J gene: TRBJ1-4
CDR3 DNA: TGTGCCAGCAGCTTGGACAGAAATGAAAAACTGTTTTTT
CDR3 protein: CASSLDRNEKLFF

CDR3 length: 13
D gene: .
V gene: TRBV7-9
clone size: .
J gene: TRBJ2-3
CDR3 DNA: TGTGCCAGCGATAGCGCTGGCACAGATACGCAGTATTTT
CDR3 protein: CASDSAGTDTQYF

CDR3 length: 17
D gene: TRBD1
V gene: TRBV5-8
clone size: .
J gene: TRBJ1-5
CDR3 DNA: TGTGCCAGCAACCCCCTGGACAGGGACTATAGCAATCAGCCCCAGCATTTT
CDR3 protein: CASNPLDRDYSNQPQHF

CDR3 length: 14
D gene: .
V gene: TRBV27
clone size: .
J gene: TRBJ1-4
CDR3 DNA: TGTGCCAGCAGTTTTGCTCCCCATGGCGGAAAACTGTTTTTT
CDR3 protein: CASSFAPHGGKLFF

CDR3 length: 12
D gene: .
V gene: TRBV11-2
clone size: .
J gene: TRBJ2-5
CDR3 DNA: TGTGCCAGCAGACTGATGCAAGAGACCCAGTACTTC
CDR3 protein: CASRLMQETQYF

CDR3 length: 14
D gene: .
V gene: TRBV9
clone size: .
J gene: TRBJ2-3
CDR3 DNA: TGTGCCAGCACGCGGGATGTGAGCACAGATACGCAGTATTTT
CDR3 protein: CASTRDVSTDTQYF